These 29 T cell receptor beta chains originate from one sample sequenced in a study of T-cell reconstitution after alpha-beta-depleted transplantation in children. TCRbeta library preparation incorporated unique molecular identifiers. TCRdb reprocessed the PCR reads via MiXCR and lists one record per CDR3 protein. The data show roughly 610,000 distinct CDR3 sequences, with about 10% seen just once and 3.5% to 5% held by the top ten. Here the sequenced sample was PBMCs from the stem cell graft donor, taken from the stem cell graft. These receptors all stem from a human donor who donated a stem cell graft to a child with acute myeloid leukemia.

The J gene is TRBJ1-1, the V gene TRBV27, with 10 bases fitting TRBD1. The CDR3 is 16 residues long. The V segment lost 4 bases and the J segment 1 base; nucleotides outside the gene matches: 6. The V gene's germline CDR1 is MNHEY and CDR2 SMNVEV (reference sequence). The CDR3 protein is CASSYDRTGGNTEAFF. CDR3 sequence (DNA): TGTGCCAGCAGTTATGATCGGACAGGGGGGAACACTGAAGCTTTCTTT.

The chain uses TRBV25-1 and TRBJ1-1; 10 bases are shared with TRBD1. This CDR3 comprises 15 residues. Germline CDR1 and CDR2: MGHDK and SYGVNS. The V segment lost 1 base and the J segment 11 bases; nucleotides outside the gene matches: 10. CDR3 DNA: TGTGCCAGCAGTGAATTCCCAGGGACAGGGGTGGGCGCTTTCTTT. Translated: CASSEFPGTGVGAFF.

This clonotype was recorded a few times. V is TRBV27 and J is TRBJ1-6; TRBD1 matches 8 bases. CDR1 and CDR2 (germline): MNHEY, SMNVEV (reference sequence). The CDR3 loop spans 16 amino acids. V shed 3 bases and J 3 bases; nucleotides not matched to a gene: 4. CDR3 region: CASSFATGGYNSPLHF. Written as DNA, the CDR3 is TGTGCCAGCAGTTTCGCTACAGGGGGCTATAATTCACCCCTCCACTTT.

The CDR3 DNA reads as TGCAGTGCTCCCCATCCGGGACTAGATATGGATACGCAGTATTTT. It translates to CSAPHPGLDMDTQYF. This chain uses TRBV20-1 with TRBJ2-3; 8 nucleotides match TRBD2. The CDR3 runs to 15 residues. CDR1 and CDR2 (germline): DFQATT, SNEGSKA (reference sequence). The junction had 13 bases not matched to a gene; V was cut back by 5 bases and J by 6 bases.

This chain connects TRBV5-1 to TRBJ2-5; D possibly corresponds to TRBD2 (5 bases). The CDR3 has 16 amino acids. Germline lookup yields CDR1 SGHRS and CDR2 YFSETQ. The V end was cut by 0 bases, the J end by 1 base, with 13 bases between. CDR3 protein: CASSLAGGWAQETQYF. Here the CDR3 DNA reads TGCGCCAGCAGCTTGGCCGGCGGGTGGGCCCAAGAGACCCAGTACTTC.

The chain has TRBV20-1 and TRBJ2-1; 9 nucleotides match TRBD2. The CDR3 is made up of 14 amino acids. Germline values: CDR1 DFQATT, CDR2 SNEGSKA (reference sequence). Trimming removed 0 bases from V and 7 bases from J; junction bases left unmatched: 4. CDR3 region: CSARDPSGINEQFF. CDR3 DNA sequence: TGCAGTGCTAGAGATCCTAGCGGGATAAATGAGCAGTTCTTC.

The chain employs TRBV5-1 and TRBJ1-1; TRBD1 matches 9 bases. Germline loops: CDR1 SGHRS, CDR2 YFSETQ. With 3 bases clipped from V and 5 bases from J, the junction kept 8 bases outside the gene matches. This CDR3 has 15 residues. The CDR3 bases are TGCGCCAGCAGCTGGACCGGGACAGGGAAAACTGAAGCTTTCTTT. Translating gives CASSWTGTGKTEAFF.

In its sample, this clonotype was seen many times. CDR3 coding DNA: TGCAGTGCTCTTAGCGGAGAGAGCTACGAGCAGTACTTC. Translation gives CSALSGESYEQYF. V is TRBV20-1 and J is TRBJ2-7, with D maybe TRBD2 (6 bases). CDR1 is DFQATT and CDR2 is SNEGSKA in the germline V gene (reference sequence). V lost 5 bases and J 3 bases, leaving 14 bases between the germline ends. The CDR3 totals 13 residues.

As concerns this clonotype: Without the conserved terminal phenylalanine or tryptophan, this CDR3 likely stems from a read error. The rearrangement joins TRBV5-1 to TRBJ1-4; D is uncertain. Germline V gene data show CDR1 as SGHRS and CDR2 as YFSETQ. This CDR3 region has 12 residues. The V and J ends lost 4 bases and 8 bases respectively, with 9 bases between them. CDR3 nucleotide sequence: TGCGCCAGCAGCCCCGAAGGGGAAAAACTGTTTATT. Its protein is CASSPEGEKLFI.

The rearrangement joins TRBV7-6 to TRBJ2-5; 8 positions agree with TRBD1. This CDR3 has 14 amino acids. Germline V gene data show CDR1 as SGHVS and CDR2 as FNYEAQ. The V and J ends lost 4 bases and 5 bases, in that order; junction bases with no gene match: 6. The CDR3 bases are TGTGCCAGCAGCTGGCTGGCAGGGGGCGAGACCCAGTACTTC. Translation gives CASSWLAGGETQYF.

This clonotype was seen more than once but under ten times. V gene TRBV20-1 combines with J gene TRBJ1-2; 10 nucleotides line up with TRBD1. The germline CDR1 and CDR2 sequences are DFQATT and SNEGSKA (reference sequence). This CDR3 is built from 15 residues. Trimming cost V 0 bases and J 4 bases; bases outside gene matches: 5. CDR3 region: CSARDTGTGVYGYTF. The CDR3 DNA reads TGCAGTGCTAGAGATACCGGGACAGGGGTCTATGGCTACACCTTC.

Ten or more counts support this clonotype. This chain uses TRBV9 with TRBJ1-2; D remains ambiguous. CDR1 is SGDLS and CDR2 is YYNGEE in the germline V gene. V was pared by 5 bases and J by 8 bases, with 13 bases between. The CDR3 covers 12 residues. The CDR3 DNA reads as TGTGCCAGCAGGGCGACGAACGGAGGCTACACCTTC. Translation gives CASRATNGGYTF.

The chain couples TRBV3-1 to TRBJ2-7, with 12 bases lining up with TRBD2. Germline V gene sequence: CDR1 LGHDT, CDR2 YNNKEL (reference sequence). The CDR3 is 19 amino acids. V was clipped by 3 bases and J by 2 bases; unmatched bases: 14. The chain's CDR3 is CASSHCSRVRTSGTYEQYF. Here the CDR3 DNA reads TGTGCCAGCAGCCATTGCTCAAGGGTAAGGACTAGCGGGACCTACGAGCAGTACTTC.

The CDR3 protein is CSVAGGSSYGYTF. The DNA of the CDR3 is TGCAGCGTGGCAGGGGGTTCTAGCTATGGCTACACCTTC. The gene calls are TRBV29-1 and TRBJ1-2; TRBD1 matches 7 bases. The germline V gene has CDR1 SQVTM and CDR2 ANQGSEA. The J segment lost 4 bases and the V segment lost 6 bases, leaving 8 bases of the junction unmatched. The CDR3 is 13 amino acids.

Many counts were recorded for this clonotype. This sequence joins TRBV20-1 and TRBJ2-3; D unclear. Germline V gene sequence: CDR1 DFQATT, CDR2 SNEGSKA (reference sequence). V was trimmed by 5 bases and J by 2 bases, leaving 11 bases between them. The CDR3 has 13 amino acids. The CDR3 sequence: CSAPPAHTDTQYF. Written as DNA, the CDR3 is TGCAGTGCTCCCCCCGCCCACACAGATACGCAGTATTTT.

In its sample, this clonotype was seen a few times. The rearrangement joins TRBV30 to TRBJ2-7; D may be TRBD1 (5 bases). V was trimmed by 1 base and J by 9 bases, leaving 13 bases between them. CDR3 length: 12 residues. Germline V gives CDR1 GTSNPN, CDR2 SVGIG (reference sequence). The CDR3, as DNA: TGTGCCTGGAGTGGGATTACAGGCGGGCAGTACTTC. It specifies CAWSGITGGQYF.

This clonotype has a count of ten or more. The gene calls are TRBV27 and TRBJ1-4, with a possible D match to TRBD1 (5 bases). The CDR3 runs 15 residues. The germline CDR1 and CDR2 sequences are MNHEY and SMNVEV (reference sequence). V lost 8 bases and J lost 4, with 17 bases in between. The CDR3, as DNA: TGTGCCAGCTCACTTCAGGGCGGGGGTAATGAAAAACTGTTTTTT. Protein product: CASSLQGGGNEKLFF.

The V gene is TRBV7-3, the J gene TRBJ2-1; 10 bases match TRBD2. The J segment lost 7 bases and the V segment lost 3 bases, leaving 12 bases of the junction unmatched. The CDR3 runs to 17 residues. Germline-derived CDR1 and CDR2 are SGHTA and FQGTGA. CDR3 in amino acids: CASSFPPSGRASNEQFF. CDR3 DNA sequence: TGTGCCAGCAGCTTCCCCCCAAGCGGGAGGGCGAGTAATGAGCAGTTCTTC. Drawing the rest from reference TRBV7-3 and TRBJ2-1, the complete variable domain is GAGVSQTPSNKVTEKGKYVELRCDPISGHTALYWYRQSLGQGPEFLIYFQGTGAADDSGLPNDRFFAVRPEGSVSTLKIQRTERGDSAVYLCASSFPPSGRASNEQFFGPGTRLTVL.

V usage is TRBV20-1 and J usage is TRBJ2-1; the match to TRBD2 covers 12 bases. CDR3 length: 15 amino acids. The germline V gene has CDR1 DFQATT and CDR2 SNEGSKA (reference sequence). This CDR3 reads CSGQAASGRENEQFF. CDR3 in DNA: TGCAGCGGACAGGCCGCTAGCGGGAGGGAAAATGAGCAGTTCTTC.

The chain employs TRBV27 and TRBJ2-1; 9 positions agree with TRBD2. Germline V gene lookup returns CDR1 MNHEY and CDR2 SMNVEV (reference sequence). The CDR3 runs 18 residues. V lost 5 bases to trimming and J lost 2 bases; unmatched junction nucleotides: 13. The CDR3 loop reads CASSQNTGTSRTYNEQFF. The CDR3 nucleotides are TGTGCCAGCAGTCAAAACACTGGGACTAGCAGAACCTACAATGAGCAGTTCTTC.

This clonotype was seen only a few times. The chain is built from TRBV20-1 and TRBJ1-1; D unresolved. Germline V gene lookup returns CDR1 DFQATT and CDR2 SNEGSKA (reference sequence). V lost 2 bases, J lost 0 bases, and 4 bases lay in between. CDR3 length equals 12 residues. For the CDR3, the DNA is TGCAGTGCTAGATTCCTGAACACTGAAGCTTTCTTT. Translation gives CSARFLNTEAFF.

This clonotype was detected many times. The CDR3 sequence: CASRAGSYEQYF. CDR3 sequence (DNA): TGTGCCAGCAGGGCAGGGTCCTACGAGCAGTACTTC. The chain recombines TRBV6-6 with TRBJ2-7; possibly TRBD1 for D (5 bases). This CDR3 spans 12 amino acids. Trimming stripped 6 bases from V and 1 base from J, with 7 bases between. CDR1 is MNHNY, CDR2 SVGAGI, per germline (reference sequence).

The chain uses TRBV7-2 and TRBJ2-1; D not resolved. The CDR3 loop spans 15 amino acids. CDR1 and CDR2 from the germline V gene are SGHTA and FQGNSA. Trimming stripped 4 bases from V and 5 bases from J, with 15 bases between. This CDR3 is CASSSQPLANNEQFF. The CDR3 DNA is TGTGCCAGCAGCTCTCAACCCTTGGCGAACAATGAGCAGTTCTTC.

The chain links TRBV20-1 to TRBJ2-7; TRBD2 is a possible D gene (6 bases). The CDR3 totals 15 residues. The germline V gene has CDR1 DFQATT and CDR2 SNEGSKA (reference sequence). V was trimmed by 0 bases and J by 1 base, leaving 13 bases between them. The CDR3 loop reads CSAREGAGWSYEQYF. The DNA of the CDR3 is TGCAGTGCTAGAGAAGGAGCGGGCTGGTCCTACGAGCAGTACTTC.

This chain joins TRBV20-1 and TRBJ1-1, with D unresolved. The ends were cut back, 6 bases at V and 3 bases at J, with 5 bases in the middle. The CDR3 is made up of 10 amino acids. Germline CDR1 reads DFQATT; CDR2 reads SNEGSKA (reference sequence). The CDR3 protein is CSALYTEAFF. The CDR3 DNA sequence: TGCAGTGCCCTTTACACTGAAGCTTTCTTT.

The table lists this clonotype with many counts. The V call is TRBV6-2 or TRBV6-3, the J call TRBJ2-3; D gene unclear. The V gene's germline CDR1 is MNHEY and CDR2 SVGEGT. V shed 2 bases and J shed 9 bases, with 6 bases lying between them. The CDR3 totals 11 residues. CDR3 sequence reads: CASSYGNTQYF. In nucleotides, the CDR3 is TGTGCCAGCAGTTACGGCAACACGCAGTATTTT.

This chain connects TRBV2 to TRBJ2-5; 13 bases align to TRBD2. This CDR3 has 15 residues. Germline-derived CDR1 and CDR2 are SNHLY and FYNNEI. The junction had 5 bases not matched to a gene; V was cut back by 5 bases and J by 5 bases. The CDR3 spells CASSRTSGSLETQYF. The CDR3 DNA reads TGTGCCAGCAGTAGGACTAGCGGGAGCCTGGAGACCCAGTACTTC.

CDR3 protein: CSSSGTTTTDTQYF. In DNA form, the CDR3 reads TGCAGCTCATCCGGGACTACAACCACAGATACGCAGTATTTT. The rearrangement joins TRBV29-1 to TRBJ2-3, with 7 bases aligning to TRBD2. The trim removed 8 bases at V and 2 bases at J, leaving 10 bases unmatched. The CDR3 consists of 14 residues. CDR1 is SQVTM, CDR2 ANQGSEA, per germline.

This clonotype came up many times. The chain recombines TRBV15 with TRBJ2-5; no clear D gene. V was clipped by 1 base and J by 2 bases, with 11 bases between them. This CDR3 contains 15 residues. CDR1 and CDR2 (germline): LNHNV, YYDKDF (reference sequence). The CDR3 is CATSRGVEAQETQYF. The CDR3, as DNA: TGTGCCACCAGCAGAGGGGTAGAGGCTCAAGAGACCCAGTACTTC.